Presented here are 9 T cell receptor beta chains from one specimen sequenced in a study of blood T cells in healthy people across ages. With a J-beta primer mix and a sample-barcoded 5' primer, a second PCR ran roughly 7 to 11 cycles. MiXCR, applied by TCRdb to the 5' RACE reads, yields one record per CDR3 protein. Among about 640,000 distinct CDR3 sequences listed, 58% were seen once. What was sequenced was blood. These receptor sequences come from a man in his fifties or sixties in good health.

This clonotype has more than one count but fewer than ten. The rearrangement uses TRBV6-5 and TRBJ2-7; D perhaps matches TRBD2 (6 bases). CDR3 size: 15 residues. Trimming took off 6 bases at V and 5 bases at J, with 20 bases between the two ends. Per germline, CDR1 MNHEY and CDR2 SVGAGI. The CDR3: CASSTDGGAADEQYF. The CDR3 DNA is TGTGCCAGCAGCACCGACGGAGGGGCGGCAGACGAGCAGTACTTC.

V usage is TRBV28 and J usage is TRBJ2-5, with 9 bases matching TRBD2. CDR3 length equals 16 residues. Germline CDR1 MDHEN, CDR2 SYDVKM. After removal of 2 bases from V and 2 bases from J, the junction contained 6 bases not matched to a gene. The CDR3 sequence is CASSLTLRGGQETQYF. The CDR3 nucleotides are TGTGCCAGCAGTTTAACTCTGCGGGGGGGACAAGAGACCCAGTACTTC.

CDR3 amino acids: CASSFRGQGATHTEAFF. In DNA form, the CDR3 reads TGTGCCAGCAGCTTCCGGGGACAGGGGGCTACGCACACTGAAGCTTTCTTT. This chain links TRBV11-2 with TRBJ1-1; 12 bases align to TRBD1. The V gene end was trimmed by 3 bases and the J gene end by 3 bases; junction bases not matched to a gene: 8. This CDR3 spans 17 amino acids. Germline CDR1 reads SGHAT; CDR2 reads FQNNGV.

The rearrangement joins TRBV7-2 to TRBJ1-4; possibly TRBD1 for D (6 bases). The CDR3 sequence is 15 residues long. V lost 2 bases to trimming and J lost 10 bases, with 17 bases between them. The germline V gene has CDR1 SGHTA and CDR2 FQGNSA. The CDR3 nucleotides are TGTGCCAGCAGCTTATCTCCCACACAGGGCGGAAAACTGTTTTTT. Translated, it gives CASSLSPTQGGKLFF.

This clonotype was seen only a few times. The DNA for the CDR3 is TGTGCCAGCAGTTCTGACACCGGAATTCAGTACTTC. Translating it yields CASSSDTGIQYF. This chain joins TRBV6-5 and TRBJ2-4; D gene unclear. Trimming removed 4 bases from V and 10 bases from J, with 11 bases in between. The CDR3 has 12 residues. CDR1 and CDR2 from the germline V gene are MNHEY and SVGAGI.

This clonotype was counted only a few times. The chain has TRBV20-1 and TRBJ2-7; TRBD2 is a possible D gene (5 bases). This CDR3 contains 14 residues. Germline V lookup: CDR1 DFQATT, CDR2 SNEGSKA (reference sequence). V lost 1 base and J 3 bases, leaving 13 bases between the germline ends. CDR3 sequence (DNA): TGCAGTGCTAGAGTTCGCGACGGACTCTACGAGCAGTACTTC. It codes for CSARVRDGLYEQYF.

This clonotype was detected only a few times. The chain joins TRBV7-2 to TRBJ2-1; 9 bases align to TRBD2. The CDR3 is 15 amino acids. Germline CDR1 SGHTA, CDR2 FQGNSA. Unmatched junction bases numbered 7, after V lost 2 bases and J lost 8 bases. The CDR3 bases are TGTGCCAGCAGCTTACAGGCGGGGGGGCTAGATGAGCAGTTCTTC. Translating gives CASSLQAGGLDEQFF.

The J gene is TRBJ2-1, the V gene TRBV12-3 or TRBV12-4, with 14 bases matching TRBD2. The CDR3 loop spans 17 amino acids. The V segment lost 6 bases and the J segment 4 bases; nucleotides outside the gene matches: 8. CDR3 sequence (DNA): TGTGCCAGCAGCCGTGGACTAGCGGGAGGAGGGTACAATGAGCAGTTCTTC. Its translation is CASSRGLAGGGYNEQFF.

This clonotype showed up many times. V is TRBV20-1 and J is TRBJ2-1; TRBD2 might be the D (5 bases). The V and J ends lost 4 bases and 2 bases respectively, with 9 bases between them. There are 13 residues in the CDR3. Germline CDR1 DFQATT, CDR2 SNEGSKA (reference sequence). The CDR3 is CSATTRAYNEQFF. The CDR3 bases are TGCAGTGCTACCACTAGGGCCTACAATGAGCAGTTCTTC.